Following are 25 T cell receptor beta chains from one sample sequenced in a study of OX40 agonist ivuxolimab in advanced cancers. TCRdb's table, derived via immunoSEQ multiplex PCR, lists solely in-frame clones and lacks some. This sample carries tens of thousands of clones, 90% to 95% of them seen once, and the ten largest clones take around 1.7%. This specimen consisted of CD4+ or CD8+ T cells sorted from blood, obtained in a trial of the OX40 agonist ivuxolimab. Receptor source: an adult with an advanced solid tumor such as melanoma, head and neck, liver or kidney cancer.

V and J are TRBV27 and TRBJ2-5; TRBD1 aligns across 8 bases. Germline CDR1 MNHEY, CDR2 SMNVEV (reference sequence). J lost 5 bases, V lost 5 bases, and 7 bases had no gene match. The CDR3 has 14 amino acids. The CDR3 region has the DNA TGTGCCAGCAGTACCCGACAGGGGAAGGAGACCCAGTACTTC. Its protein is CASSTRQGKETQYF.

This chain links TRBV18 with TRBJ2-3, with D perhaps being TRBD1 or TRBD2 (5 bases each). This CDR3 is built from 14 residues. CDR1 is KGHSH and CDR2 is LQKENI in the germline V gene. The ends were cut back, 2 bases at V and 6 bases at J, with 12 bases in the middle. CDR3 protein: CASSPVRDPDTQYF. In DNA, the CDR3 is TGTGCCAGCTCACCAGTTCGGGACCCCGATACGCAGTATTTT.

This clone was picked up a small number of times. V is TRBV6-5 and J is TRBJ2-7; 11 bases match TRBD2. J lost 5 bases, V lost 6 bases, and 9 bases had no gene match. The CDR3 sequence is 15 residues long. Looked up from germline, CDR1 is MNHEY and CDR2 is SVGAGI. The CDR3 spells CASSTGSGRAHEQYF. The CDR3 coding sequence is TGTGCCAGCAGCACCGGTAGCGGGAGGGCCCACGAGCAGTACTTC.

This sequence joins TRBV5-3 and TRBJ1-2; 9 nucleotides align to TRBD1. TRBV5-3 is an open reading frame, and its role is uncertain. The CDR3 consists of 16 residues. V lost 4 bases, J lost 6 bases, and 13 bases stayed unmatched. This CDR3 is CARSRLVYRGRDGYTF. Written as DNA, the CDR3 is TGTGCCAGAAGCCGCCTGGTTTACAGGGGGCGGGATGGCTACACCTTC.

The V gene is TRBV19, the J gene TRBJ2-5, with D perhaps matching TRBD1 (5 bases). CDR3 length equals 13 residues. Trimming took 6 bases from V and 5 from J, leaving 13 bases between them. CDR1 is LNHDA and CDR2 is SQIVND in the germline V gene (reference sequence). CDR3: CASSLGVGETQYF. The CDR3 nucleotides read TGTGCCAGTAGCCTAGGGGTCGGGGAGACCCAGTACTTC.

V gene TRBV27 combines with J gene TRBJ2-5; 12 nucleotides match TRBD2. CDR3 length: 16 residues. From germline, CDR1 is MNHEY and CDR2 SMNVEV (reference sequence). Trimming at V came to 4 bases and at J to 5 bases, leaving 8 bases not matched to a gene. CDR3 sequence reads: CASSSPSGGAGETQYF. The CDR3 bases are TGTGCCAGCAGTTCCCCTAGCGGGGGGGCGGGTGAGACCCAGTACTTC.

This clone was seen just once. This rearrangement joins TRBV7-8 to TRBJ1-2; D is possibly TRBD1 (6 bases). Germline V gene data show CDR1 as SGHVS and CDR2 as FQNEAQ. Trimming removed 0 bases from V and 4 bases from J, with 9 bases in between. The length of the CDR3 is 14 residues. The CDR3 DNA reads as TGTGCCAGCAGCTTAGCGGGGGGCTCCTATGGCTACACCTTC. Translating it yields CASSLAGGSYGYTF.

This clone was picked up a small number of times. The V and J genes are TRBV11-2 and TRBJ2-5; no clear D. Per the germline V gene, CDR1 is SGHAT and CDR2 is FQNNGV. This CDR3 is built from 13 residues. V lost 3 bases to trimming and J lost 0 bases, with 5 bases between them. This chain's CDR3 is CASSFGDQETQYF. As DNA, the CDR3 is TGTGCCAGCAGCTTTGGGGACCAAGAGACCCAGTACTTC.

This clone was seen a single time. The chain uses TRBV28 and TRBJ1-5, with D unclear. V was clipped by 6 bases and J by 0 bases, with 15 bases between them. CDR1 MDHEN and CDR2 SYDVKM come from the germline V gene. The CDR3 consists of 16 residues. The DNA for the CDR3 is TGTGCCAGCAGGAAGGGCGGGGAGATTAGCAATCAGCCCCAGCATTTT. As protein: CASRKGGEISNQPQHF.

V usage is TRBV28 and J usage is TRBJ2-1; 7 nucleotides align to TRBD1. The CDR3 consists of 12 residues. Germline CDR1 MDHEN, CDR2 SYDVKM. V was pared by 4 bases and J by 16 bases, with 10 bases of the junction left unmatched. The CDR3 sequence is CASSSPGQERFF. As DNA, the CDR3 is TGTGCCAGCAGTTCCCCCGGACAGGAACGCTTCTTC. Full variable domain (rest looked up from reference TRBV28 and TRBJ2-1): DVKVTQSSRYLVKRTGEKVFLECVQDMDHENMFWYRQDPGLGLRLIYFSYDVKMKEKGDIPEGYSVSREKKERFSLILESASTNQTSMYLCASSSPGQERFFGPGTRLTVL.

The chain combines TRBV9 with TRBJ2-3; D remains ambiguous. CDR1 and CDR2 (germline): SGDLS, YYNGEE. V was pared by 5 bases and J by 6 bases, with 16 bases between. This CDR3 has 14 residues. Written as DNA, the CDR3 is TGTGCCAGCAGTGTATCCCAGGTCGGGGATACGCAGTATTTT. Residues: CASSVSQVGDTQYF.

J is TRBJ1-1 and V is TRBV19; the match to TRBD1 covers 9 bases. Trimming took 5 bases from V and 5 from J; bases not matched to a gene: 6. The germline V gene encodes CDR1 LNHDA and CDR2 SQIVND (reference sequence). This CDR3 has 14 residues. The CDR3 bases are TGTGCCAGTAGTGAACAGGGGGCAGGAACTGAAGCTTTCTTT. Its translation: CASSEQGAGTEAFF.

The V gene is TRBV19, the J gene TRBJ2-3; D perhaps matches TRBD1 (7 bases). Germline V gene sequence: CDR1 LNHDA, CDR2 SQIVND (reference sequence). V lost 7 bases and J lost 6, with 14 bases in between. This CDR3 has 13 residues. CDR3 loop: CASTGGGMDTQYF. In DNA form, the CDR3 reads TGTGCCAGTACAGGAGGGGGCATGGATACGCAGTATTTT.

This chain connects TRBV19 to TRBJ1-4; no firm D call. Germline values: CDR1 LNHDA, CDR2 SQIVND (reference sequence). Trimming removed 6 bases at V and 2 bases at J, with 25 bases between. CDR3 length equals 19 residues. The DNA for the CDR3 is TGTGCCAGTAGGGCTATTTTTTTAGGCCCGGCGGGGACTAATGAAAAACTGTTTTTT. This encodes CASRAIFLGPAGTNEKLFF.

The CDR3 DNA reads TGTGCCTGGAGTGTTCTATTTGAGTCCAGAGATACGCAGTATTTT. Residues: CAWSVLFESRDTQYF. The V call is TRBV30, the J call TRBJ2-3, with no clear D. Germline V gives CDR1 GTSNPN, CDR2 SVGIG (reference sequence). Deletions cut 0 bases from V and 5 bases from J, with 15 bases between. CDR3 length: 15 residues.

This chain connects TRBV7-2 to TRBJ1-2; no definite D call. Trimming took off 1 base at V and 4 bases at J, with 16 bases between the two ends. Germline CDR1 reads SGHTA; CDR2 reads FQGNSA. CDR3 length equals 16 residues. CDR3 protein: CASSLVQRASIYGYTF. The DNA of the CDR3 is TGTGCCAGCAGCTTAGTTCAGAGGGCGAGTATCTATGGCTACACCTTC. Together with reference TRBV7-2 and TRBJ1-2, the CDR3 gives the full variable domain: GAGVSQSPSNKVTEKGKDVELRCDPISGHTALYWYRQSLGQGLEFLIYFQGNSAPDKSGLPSDRFSAERTGGSVSTLTIQRTQQEDSAVYLCASSLVQRASIYGYTFGSGTRLTVV.

This clone was recorded only once. The chain links TRBV6-1 to TRBJ1-1; D ambiguous. The CDR3 length is 14 residues. V was pared by 5 bases and J by 4 bases, with 14 bases between. Germline lookup yields CDR1 MNHNS and CDR2 SASEGT. The CDR3 loop reads CASSITESATEAFF. The CDR3 DNA reads as TGTGCCAGCAGTATTACAGAAAGCGCCACTGAAGCTTTCTTT.

This chain joins TRBV4-1 and TRBJ2-2; the match to TRBD2 covers 13 bases. Unmatched junction bases numbered 4, after V lost 1 base and J lost 5 bases. Per germline, CDR1 MGHRA and CDR2 YSYEKL. The CDR3 loop spans 17 amino acids. CDR3 sequence reads: CASSQAGLAGVTGELFF. The CDR3 coding sequence is TGCGCCAGCAGCCAAGCCGGACTAGCGGGAGTAACCGGGGAGCTGTTTTTT.

This chain joins TRBV30 and TRBJ2-7; either TRBD1 or TRBD2 may supply D (6 bases each). The V gene lost 0 bases and the J gene lost 9 bases, with 12 bases spanning the gap. The germline V gene encodes CDR1 GTSNPN and CDR2 SVGIG (reference sequence). CDR3 length equals 12 residues. The CDR3 reads CAWSVGGTGQYF. CDR3 nucleotide sequence: TGTGCCTGGAGTGTAGGGGGGACTGGGCAGTACTTC. The full variable domain, in which reference TRBV30 and TRBJ2-7 provide the parts outside the CDR3, is SQTIHQWPATLVQPVGSPLSLECTVEGTSNPNLYWYRQAAGRGLQLLFYSVGIGQISSEVPQNLSASRPQDRQFILSSKKLLLSDSGFYLCAWSVGGTGQYFGPGTRLTVT.

This clone was observed a handful of times. This chain links TRBV7-9 with TRBJ1-3; D ambiguous. V lost 3 bases to trimming and J lost 0 bases, with 9 bases between them. Germline lookup yields CDR1 SEHNR and CDR2 FQNEAQ (reference sequence). This CDR3 has 15 residues. The chain's CDR3 is CASSLFGSSGNTIYF. CDR3 in DNA: TGTGCCAGCAGCTTGTTCGGAAGCTCTGGAAACACCATATATTTT.

This clone appeared once. J is TRBJ2-2 and V is TRBV5-1; D ambiguous. V shed 0 bases and J shed 0 bases, with 9 bases lying between them. The CDR3 consists of 16 residues. Looked up from germline, CDR1 is SGHRS and CDR2 is YFSETQ. The CDR3 here is CASSLEGSTNTGELFF. In DNA, the CDR3 is TGCGCCAGCAGCTTGGAGGGCAGTACGAACACCGGGGAGCTGTTTTTT.

This chain uses TRBV6-5 with TRBJ1-1, with a tentative D call TRBD1 (5 bases). Per germline, CDR1 MNHEY and CDR2 SVGAGI. V was trimmed by 5 bases and J by 1 base, leaving 11 bases between them. CDR3 length: 14 residues. The CDR3 DNA sequence: TGTGCCAGCAGTGAAGTGCAGGGGAACACTGAAGCTTTCTTT. Translated: CASSEVQGNTEAFF.

The V call is TRBV12-5, the J call TRBJ1-1; 7 positions match TRBD1. V lost 6 bases and J lost 4; bases outside the gene matches: 8. CDR3 length: 14 amino acids. CDR1 and CDR2 (germline): LGHNT, FRNRAP. This CDR3 is CASGISGGGTEAFF. The CDR3 nucleotides are TGTGCTAGTGGGATCTCAGGGGGTGGCACTGAAGCTTTCTTT.

The chain is built from TRBV2 and TRBJ2-5; unclear D gene. V was trimmed by 2 bases and J by 4 bases, leaving 8 bases between them. This CDR3 spans 13 amino acids. Germline lookup yields CDR1 SNHLY and CDR2 FYNNEI. CDR3 amino acids: CASSERAPETQYF. DNA of the CDR3: TGTGCCAGCAGTGAAAGGGCCCCAGAGACCCAGTACTTC.

The chain uses TRBV5-1 and TRBJ1-6; TRBD1 might be the D (6 bases). This CDR3 region has 16 residues. Between the trimmed V and J ends, which lost 1 base and 0 bases, there was a span of 8 bases. Germline values: CDR1 SGHRS, CDR2 YFSETQ. The CDR3 loop is CASSLTGSSYNSPLHF. CDR3 nucleotide sequence: TGCGCCAGCAGCTTGACAGGGAGCTCCTATAATTCACCCCTCCACTTT.